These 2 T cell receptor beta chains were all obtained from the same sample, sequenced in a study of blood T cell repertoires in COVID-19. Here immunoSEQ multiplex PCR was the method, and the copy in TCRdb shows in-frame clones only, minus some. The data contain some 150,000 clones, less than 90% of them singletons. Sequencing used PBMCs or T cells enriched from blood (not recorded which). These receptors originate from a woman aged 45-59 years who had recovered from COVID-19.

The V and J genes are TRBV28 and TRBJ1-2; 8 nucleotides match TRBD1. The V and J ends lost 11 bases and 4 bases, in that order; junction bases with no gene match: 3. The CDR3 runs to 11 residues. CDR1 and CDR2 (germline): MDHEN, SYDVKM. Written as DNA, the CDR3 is TGTGCCGGACAGGGTACCTATGGCTACACCTTC. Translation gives CAGQGTYGYTF.

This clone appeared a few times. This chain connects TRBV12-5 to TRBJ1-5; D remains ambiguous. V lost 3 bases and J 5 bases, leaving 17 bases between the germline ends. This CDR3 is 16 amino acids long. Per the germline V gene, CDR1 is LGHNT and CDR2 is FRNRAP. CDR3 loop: CASGFHSTLIDQPQHF. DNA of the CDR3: TGTGCTAGTGGTTTCCACTCCACCCTCATTGATCAGCCCCAGCATTTT.